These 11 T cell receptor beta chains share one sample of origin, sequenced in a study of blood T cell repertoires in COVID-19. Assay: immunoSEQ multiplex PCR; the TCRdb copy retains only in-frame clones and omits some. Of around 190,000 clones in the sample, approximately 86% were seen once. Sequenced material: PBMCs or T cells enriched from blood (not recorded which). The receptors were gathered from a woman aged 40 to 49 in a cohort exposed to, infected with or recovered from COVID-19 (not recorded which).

CDR3 in DNA: TGCGCCAGCAGCGAAGGGACAGGGCGCTACGAGCAGTACTTC. Translated, it gives CASSEGTGRYEQYF. The chain is built from TRBV4-1 and TRBJ2-7; 9 bases are shared with TRBD1. This CDR3 spans 14 amino acids. The V gene end was trimmed by 5 bases and the J gene end by 3 bases; junction bases not matched to a gene: 5. CDR1 MGHRA and CDR2 YSYEKL come from the germline V gene.

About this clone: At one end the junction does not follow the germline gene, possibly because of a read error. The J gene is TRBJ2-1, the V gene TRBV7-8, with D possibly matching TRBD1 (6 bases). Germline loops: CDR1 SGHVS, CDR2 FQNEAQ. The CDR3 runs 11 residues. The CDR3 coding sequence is TGTGCCAGCAACCGGGACAAAGAGCAGTTCTTC. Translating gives CASNRDKEQFF.

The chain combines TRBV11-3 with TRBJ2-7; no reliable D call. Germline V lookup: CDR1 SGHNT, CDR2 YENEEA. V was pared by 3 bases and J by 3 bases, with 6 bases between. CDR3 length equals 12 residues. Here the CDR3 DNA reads TGTGCCAGCAGCTTTCCCCACTACGAGCAGTACTTC. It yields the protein CASSFPHYEQYF.

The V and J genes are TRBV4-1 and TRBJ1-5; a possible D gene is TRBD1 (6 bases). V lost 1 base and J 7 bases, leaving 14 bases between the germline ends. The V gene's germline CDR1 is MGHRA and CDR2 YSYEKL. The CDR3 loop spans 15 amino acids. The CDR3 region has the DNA TGCGCCAGCAGCCAAGGGGCCAGGGGTGGCCAGCCCCAGCATTTT. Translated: CASSQGARGGQPQHF.

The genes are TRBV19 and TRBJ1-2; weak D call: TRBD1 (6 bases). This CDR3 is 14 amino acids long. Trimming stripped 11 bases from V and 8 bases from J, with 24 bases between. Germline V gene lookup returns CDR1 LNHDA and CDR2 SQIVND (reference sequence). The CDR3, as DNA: TGTGCCTGCCTCTCCTCCCGGGGGGCGGGAGGCTACACCTTC. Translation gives CACLSSRGAGGYTF.

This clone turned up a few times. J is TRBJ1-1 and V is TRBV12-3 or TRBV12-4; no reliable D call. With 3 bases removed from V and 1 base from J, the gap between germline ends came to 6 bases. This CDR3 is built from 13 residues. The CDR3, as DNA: TGTGCCAGCAGTTTCCTATGGAACACTGAAGCTTTCTTT. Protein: CASSFLWNTEAFF.

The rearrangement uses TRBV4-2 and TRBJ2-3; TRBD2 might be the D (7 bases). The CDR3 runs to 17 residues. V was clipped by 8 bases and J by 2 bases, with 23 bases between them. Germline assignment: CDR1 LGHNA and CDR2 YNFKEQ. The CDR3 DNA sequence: TGTGCCAGCCGGGGGGAGTACCGGGACAAACCCACAGATACGCAGTATTTT. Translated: CASRGEYRDKPTDTQYF.

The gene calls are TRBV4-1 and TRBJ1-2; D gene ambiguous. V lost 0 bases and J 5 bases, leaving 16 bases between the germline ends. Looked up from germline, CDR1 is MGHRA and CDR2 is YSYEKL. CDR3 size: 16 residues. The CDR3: CASSQEQVLFIYGYTF. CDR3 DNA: TGCGCCAGCAGCCAAGAACAAGTGCTTTTCATATATGGCTACACCTTC.

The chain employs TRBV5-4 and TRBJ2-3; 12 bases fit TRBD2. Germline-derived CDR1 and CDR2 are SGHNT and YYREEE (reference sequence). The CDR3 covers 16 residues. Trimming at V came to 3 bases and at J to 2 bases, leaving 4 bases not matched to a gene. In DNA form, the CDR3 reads TGTGCCAGCAGCTCACTAGCGGGGGGCTTCACAGATACGCAGTATTTT. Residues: CASSSLAGGFTDTQYF.

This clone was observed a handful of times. The CDR3 spells CASSLGQSNQPQHF. In nucleotides, the CDR3 is TGTGCCAGCAGCTTAGGACAGAGCAATCAGCCCCAGCATTTT. The chain recombines TRBV7-9 with TRBJ1-5, with D maybe TRBD1 (5 bases). Germline CDR1 and CDR2: SEHNR and FQNEAQ (reference sequence). This CDR3 has 14 residues. V shed 1 base and J shed 1 base, with 5 bases lying between them.

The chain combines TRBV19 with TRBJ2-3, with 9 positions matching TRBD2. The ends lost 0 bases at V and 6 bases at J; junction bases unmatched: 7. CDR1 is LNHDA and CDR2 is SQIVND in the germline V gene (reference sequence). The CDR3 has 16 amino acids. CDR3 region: CASSIDRGGRADTQYF. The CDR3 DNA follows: TGTGCCAGTAGTATAGATCGAGGCGGGAGGGCCGATACGCAGTATTTT.